These 17 T cell receptor beta chains were all obtained from the same sample, sequenced in a study of T-cell memory formation after mild COVID-19. Via MiXCR, TCRdb re-called the 5' RACE reads, giving one row per CDR3 protein. The sample carries fewer than 250,000 distinct CDR3 sequences, roughly 18% recorded once. Sequencing was done on a sample of PBMCs or a T cell subset sorted from them (not recorded which). The receptor source for this set is an adult woman who had mild COVID-19 (a few samples of this study predate the infection). Cell type and time point are not known.

The chain couples TRBV30 to TRBJ2-1; TRBD1 might be the D (5 bases). Germline assignment: CDR1 GTSNPN and CDR2 SVGIG (reference sequence). The CDR3 sequence is 13 residues long. V lost 4 bases to trimming and J lost 15 bases, with 22 bases between them. In nucleotides, the CDR3 is TGTGCCTGGACTATCTTAAGTCAGGGTCCCTCGTTCTTC. The encoded protein is CAWTILSQGPSFF. Using reference TRBV30 and TRBJ2-1 for the parts outside the CDR3, the full variable domain is SQTIHQWPATLVQPVGSPLSLECTVEGTSNPNLYWYRQAAGRGLQLLFYSVGIGQISSEVPQNLSASRPQDRQFILSSKKLLLSDSGFYLCAWTILSQGPSFFGPGTRLTVL.

The chain uses TRBV6-6 and TRBJ2-1; D may correspond to TRBD1 or TRBD2 (5 bases each). Trimming removed 0 bases from V and 9 bases from J, with 18 bases in between. This CDR3 has 16 amino acids. The germline V gene has CDR1 MNHNY and CDR2 SVGAGI (reference sequence). As DNA, the CDR3 is TGTGCCAGCAGTTACTCGTATAGGGCTAGTGGGGGTGAGCAGTTCTTC. Its protein is CASSYSYRASGGEQFF.

The genes are TRBV7-2 and TRBJ2-3; unclear D gene. Germline lookup yields CDR1 SGHTA and CDR2 FQGNSA. There are 14 residues in the CDR3. Between the trimmed V and J ends, which lost 1 base and 2 bases, there was a span of 7 bases. The CDR3 here is CASSLGLYTDTQYF. CDR3 nucleotide sequence: TGTGCCAGCAGCTTAGGGCTCTACACAGATACGCAGTATTTT.

This rearrangement joins TRBV5-1 to TRBJ1-6; D is undetermined. Germline V CDR1 and CDR2: SGHRS, YFSETQ. V gave up 5 bases and J gave up 7 bases, with 10 bases separating them. This CDR3 region has 13 residues. The CDR3, as DNA: TGCGCCAGCAGGGGGAACAGCAATTCACCCCTCCACTTT. This gives the protein CASRGNSNSPLHF. Supplemented by reference TRBV5-1 and TRBJ1-6, the full variable domain reads KAGVTQTPRYLIKTRGQQVTLSCSPISGHRSVSWYQQTPGQGLQFLFEYFSETQRNKGNFPGRFSGRQFSNSRSEMNVSTLELGDSALYLCASRGNSNSPLHFGNGTRLTVT.

The V call is TRBV7-9, the J call TRBJ2-3; TRBD2 aligns across 8 bases. Per germline, CDR1 SEHNR and CDR2 FQNEAQ (reference sequence). The CDR3 runs 17 residues. Losses at the gene ends were 1 base for V and 0 bases for J; bases not matched to a gene: 6. CDR3 residues: CASSLEILAGSTDTQYF. The CDR3 bases are TGTGCCAGCAGCTTAGAAATTTTAGCGGGGAGCACAGATACGCAGTATTTT.

This chain uses TRBV5-1 with TRBJ2-5; TRBD1 matches at 9 bases. V was pared by 4 bases and J by 3 bases, with 10 bases of the junction left unmatched. Germline V gene sequence: CDR1 SGHRS, CDR2 YFSETQ. CDR3 size: 16 residues. This CDR3 reads CASSLRAWDREETQYF. The CDR3 DNA sequence: TGCGCCAGCAGCCTTAGAGCTTGGGACAGGGAAGAGACCCAGTACTTC.

This sequence joins TRBV4-2 and TRBJ2-1; D unclear. This CDR3 has 13 amino acids. The germline CDR1 and CDR2 sequences are LGHNA and YNFKEQ. With 0 bases removed from V and 13 bases from J, the gap between germline ends came to 13 bases. CDR3 sequence (DNA): TGTGCCAGCAGCCAAGACACGGAAGGTCGCCAGTTCTTC. Its protein is CASSQDTEGRQFF.

The table lists this clonotype with a few counts. The V call is TRBV19, the J call TRBJ1-5; D unclear. The CDR3 totals 16 residues. Germline CDR1 reads LNHDA; CDR2 reads SQIVND (reference sequence). V lost 1 base to trimming and J lost 7 bases, with 17 bases between them. CDR3 sequence: CASSIGRWSSGQPQHF. As DNA, the CDR3 is TGTGCCAGTAGTATAGGCCGGTGGAGTTCGGGCCAGCCCCAGCATTTT.

V and J are TRBV7-2 and TRBJ1-1, with TRBD1 identical over 8 bases. The germline gives CDR1 SGHTA, CDR2 FQGNSA. V gave up 1 base and J gave up 0 bases; unmatched junction bases: 16. The CDR3 has 20 residues. The CDR3 nucleotides read TGTGCCAGCAGCTTAGTGACGCCCGGGACAGGAGACTTTATGAACACTGAAGCTTTCTTT. Translation gives CASSLVTPGTGDFMNTEAFF.

The chain links TRBV4-1 to TRBJ2-3; TRBD1 might be the D (6 bases). Looked up from germline, CDR1 is MGHRA and CDR2 is YSYEKL. V was pared by 4 bases and J by 7 bases, with 12 bases between. This CDR3 contains 13 residues. The CDR3 spells CASSRTGLNTQYF. The CDR3 DNA reads TGCGCCAGCAGCCGAACAGGGCTCAATACGCAGTATTTT.

The chain recombines TRBV7-9 with TRBJ2-5; weak D call: TRBD2 (6 bases). The V end lost 5 bases, the J end lost 0 bases, and 16 bases lay between the germline ends. The length of the CDR3 is 16 residues. CDR1 and CDR2 from the germline V gene are SEHNR and FQNEAQ (reference sequence). The CDR3 spells CASSLSGTRYQETQYF. The DNA for the CDR3 is TGTGCCAGCAGCCTTAGCGGTACCCGGTACCAAGAGACCCAGTACTTC. Full variable domain (remainder filled in from reference TRBV7-9 and TRBJ2-5): DTGVSQNPRHKITKRGQNVTFRCDPISEHNRLYWYRQTLGQGPEFLTYFQNEAQLEKSRLLSDRFSAERPKGSFSTLEIQRTEQGDSAMYLCASSLSGTRYQETQYFGPGTRLLVL.

This sequence joins TRBV6-6 and TRBJ2-1, with 7 bases matching TRBD2. The CDR3 extends over 19 amino acids. CDR1 and CDR2 (germline): MNHNY, SVGAGI (reference sequence). V was pared by 4 bases and J by 0 bases, with 15 bases of the junction left unmatched. The DNA for the CDR3 is TGTGCCAGCAGTTCCCCACCCGGGAAGCGGGGCAGCTCCTACAATGAGCAGTTCTTC. Protein: CASSSPPGKRGSSYNEQFF.

This clonotype was seen more than once but under ten times. The V gene is TRBV30, the J gene TRBJ1-5, with D unresolved. Trimming stripped 3 bases from V and 0 bases from J, with 3 bases between. This CDR3 spans 12 amino acids. CDR1 and CDR2 from the germline V gene are GTSNPN and SVGIG (reference sequence). CDR3 region: CAWSYSNQPQHF. CDR3 sequence (DNA): TGTGCCTGGAGCTATAGCAATCAGCCCCAGCATTTT.

The rearrangement links TRBV27 to TRBJ1-2; tentative D call: TRBD1 (6 bases). The V end lost 7 bases, the J end lost 4 bases, and 13 bases lay between the germline ends. Germline assignment: CDR1 MNHEY and CDR2 SMNVEV (reference sequence). CDR3 length equals 13 residues. This CDR3 reads CASTLDRRYGYTF. DNA for the CDR3: TGTGCCAGCACATTAGACAGGCGCTATGGCTACACCTTC.

This clonotype occurred a few times. The J gene is TRBJ2-3, the V gene TRBV5-1; 12 bases line up with TRBD2. This CDR3 comprises 17 residues. J gave up 6 bases and V 4 bases, and 12 bases lay outside the gene matches. The V gene's germline CDR1 is SGHRS and CDR2 YFSETQ. The CDR3 region has the DNA TGCGCCAGCAGCCCGGGCGGACTAGCGGGGCTTTTGGATACGCAGTATTTT. Protein sequence: CASSPGGLAGLLDTQYF.

This clonotype was picked up many times. The V call is TRBV5-1, the J call TRBJ2-5; 8 nucleotides agree with TRBD2. The V gene's germline CDR1 is SGHRS and CDR2 YFSETQ. The V gene end was trimmed by 4 bases and the J gene end by 5 bases; junction bases not matched to a gene: 7. This CDR3 has 14 amino acids. The CDR3 DNA sequence: TGCGCCAGCAGCCCACCGACTAGCGCGGAGACCCAGTACTTC. Its protein product is CASSPPTSAETQYF.

This sequence joins TRBV27 and TRBJ1-5, with D unresolved. Germline-derived CDR1 and CDR2 are MNHEY and SMNVEV (reference sequence). V was cut by 5 bases and J by 1 base, with 6 bases left in between. This CDR3 contains 13 residues. The CDR3 loop reads CASSIGSNQPQHF. The CDR3 DNA reads TGTGCCAGCAGTATTGGGAGCAATCAGCCCCAGCATTTT.